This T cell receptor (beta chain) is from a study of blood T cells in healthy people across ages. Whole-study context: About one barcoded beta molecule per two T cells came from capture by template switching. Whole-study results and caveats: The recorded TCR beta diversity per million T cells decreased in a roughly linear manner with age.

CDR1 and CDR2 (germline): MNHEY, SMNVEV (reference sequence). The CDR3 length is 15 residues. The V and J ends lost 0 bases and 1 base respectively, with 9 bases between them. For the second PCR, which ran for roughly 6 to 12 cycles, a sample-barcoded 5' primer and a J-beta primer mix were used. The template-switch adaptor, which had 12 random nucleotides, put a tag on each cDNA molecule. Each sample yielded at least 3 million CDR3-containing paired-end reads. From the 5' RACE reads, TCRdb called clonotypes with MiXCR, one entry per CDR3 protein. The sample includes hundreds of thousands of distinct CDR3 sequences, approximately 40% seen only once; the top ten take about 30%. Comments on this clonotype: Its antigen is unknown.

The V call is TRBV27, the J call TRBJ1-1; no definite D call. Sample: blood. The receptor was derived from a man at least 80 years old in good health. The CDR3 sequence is CASSLSRLGNTEAFF. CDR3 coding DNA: TGTGCCAGCAGTTTATCGCGACTTGGGAACACTGAAGCTTTCTTT.